Below, 30 T cell receptor beta chains from the same sample are listed, as sequenced in a study of T cell responses to AZD1222 COVID-19 vaccine (dated by TCRdb to 2020 to 2023). The library was built by means of the immunoSEQ multiplex PCR assay. Imported from immuneACCESS, the table was reduced by TCRdb to in-frame sequences with V and J called. These copies leave out some clones; in studies compared against another copy, an unresolved V gene accounts for under half, and the cause of the remainder is not known. For this sample the table gives just over 150,000 clones, of which 75% to 90% were detected only once. The ten largest clonotypes hold approximately 6.6% of the sample. The time point label here, explained by the study, means: sample from adult after SARS-CoV-2 infection, after symptom onset. The specimen comprised peripheral blood, sampled after recovery from COVID-19. The receptors were sampled from an adult who had recovered from COVID-19.

The CDR3 bases are TGTGCCATCAGTACGACGGGACTAGCGGGAGGCCCCTACGAGCAGTACTTC. As protein: CAISTTGLAGGPYEQYF. The chain recombines TRBV10-3 with TRBJ2-7; 15 nucleotides agree with TRBD2. With 5 bases clipped from V and 2 bases from J, the junction kept 7 bases outside the gene matches. CDR1 and CDR2 (germline): ENHRY, SYGVKD. The CDR3 consists of 17 residues.

The chain carries TRBV5-1 and TRBJ2-2, with no clear D. The CDR3 spans 14 residues. CDR1 is SGHRS, CDR2 YFSETQ, per germline. Deletions cut 0 bases from V and 4 bases from J, with 7 bases between. CDR3 region: CASSLEGSTGELFF. In DNA form, the CDR3 reads TGCGCCAGCAGCTTGGAAGGCAGCACCGGGGAGCTGTTTTTT.

The chain links TRBV12-5 to TRBJ1-4; D might be TRBD1 (5 bases). The V gene's germline CDR1 is LGHNT and CDR2 FRNRAP. The CDR3 consists of 15 residues. The V gene lost 4 bases and the J gene lost 5 bases, with 14 bases spanning the gap. CDR3 region: CASGWGTAYNEKLFF. In DNA, the CDR3 is TGTGCTAGTGGTTGGGGGACGGCCTACAATGAAAAACTGTTTTTT.

The V gene is TRBV6-5, the J gene TRBJ1-1, with D uncertain. Germline values: CDR1 MNHEY, CDR2 SVGAGI. There are 13 residues in the CDR3. V was shortened by 1 base and J by 7 bases, with 10 bases between the two germline ends. CDR3 region: CASSYLTDGEAFF. The CDR3 region has the DNA TGTGCCAGCAGTTACTTGACGGACGGTGAAGCTTTCTTT.

The chain combines TRBV19 with TRBJ2-5; 7 bases are shared with TRBD1. From germline, CDR1 is LNHDA and CDR2 SQIVND (reference sequence). The CDR3 spans 14 residues. The ends lost 8 bases at V and 4 bases at J; junction bases unmatched: 10. The CDR3 spells CASRGQAGLETQYF. The CDR3 coding sequence is TGTGCCAGTCGTGGACAGGCGGGTTTAGAGACCCAGTACTTC.

The rearrangement joins TRBV5-1 to TRBJ1-5, with TRBD1 as a possible D gene (6 bases). The CDR3 runs 16 residues. Germline-derived CDR1 and CDR2 are SGHRS and YFSETQ. The V end lost 0 bases, the J end lost 2 bases, and 12 bases lay between the germline ends. The CDR3 here is CASSLGSSGGNQPQHF. The DNA of the CDR3 is TGCGCCAGCAGCTTGGGGTCTTCAGGGGGCAATCAGCCCCAGCATTTT.

This clone was seen a few times. J is TRBJ2-7 and V is TRBV4-2, with 10 positions matching TRBD2. Germline CDR1 LGHNA, CDR2 YNFKEQ. Trimming cost V 4 bases and J 5 bases; bases outside gene matches: 11. This CDR3 has 16 amino acids. In DNA, the CDR3 is TGTGCCAGCAGCCCGGGGAGCGGGGGGGAAGGGAACGAGCAGTACTTC. It codes for CASSPGSGGEGNEQYF.

CDR3 protein: CASSLGAFIDTQYF. CDR3 nucleotides: TGCGCCAGCAGCTTGGGGGCGTTTATAGATACGCAGTATTTT. The chain employs TRBV5-1 and TRBJ2-3; D is ambiguous. Germline CDR1 is SGHRS and CDR2 is YFSETQ. Trimming cost V 0 bases and J 5 bases, with 10 bases left between them. The CDR3 sequence is 14 residues long.

The gene calls are TRBV12-3 or TRBV12-4 and TRBJ1-1; 9 bases match TRBD1. There are 13 residues in the CDR3. V was pared by 7 bases and J by 2 bases, with 2 bases of the junction left unmatched. The CDR3 loop reads CASKTGGNTEAFF. The CDR3 DNA reads TGTGCCAGCAAGACAGGGGGAAACACTGAAGCTTTCTTT.

V gene TRBV6-1 combines with J gene TRBJ1-3; perhaps TRBD1 as D (5 bases). The CDR3 covers 14 residues. Trimming stripped 7 bases from V and 1 base from J, with 11 bases between. The germline V gene has CDR1 MNHNS and CDR2 SASEGT. The CDR3 DNA is TGTGCCAGCACCCCGGGGGGGTCTGGAAACACCATATATTTT. Translation gives CASTPGGSGNTIYF.

This clone was picked up one time. The gene calls are TRBV24-1 and TRBJ2-5, with 8 bases identical to TRBD1. Germline CDR1 is KGHDR and CDR2 is SFDVKD. This CDR3 has 15 residues. The J segment lost 4 bases and the V segment lost 3 bases, leaving 6 bases of the junction unmatched. CDR3 sequence reads: CATSDRNRGVETQYF. CDR3 nucleotide sequence: TGTGCCACCAGTGATCGGAACAGGGGGGTAGAGACCCAGTACTTC.

The chain couples TRBV18 to TRBJ1-1; tentatively, D is TRBD1 (5 bases). CDR3 length: 15 amino acids. V was shortened by 3 bases and J by 0 bases, with 11 bases between the two germline ends. Germline CDR1 is KGHSH and CDR2 is LQKENI. The CDR3 reads CASSPGSGLNTEAFF. DNA of the CDR3: TGTGCCAGCTCACCTGGATCGGGACTGAACACTGAAGCTTTCTTT.

This clone was counted between two and nine times. The chain uses TRBV2 and TRBJ2-7, with D perhaps matching TRBD2 (5 bases). Germline lookup yields CDR1 SNHLY and CDR2 FYNNEI. There are 11 residues in the CDR3. V lost 6 bases and J 9 bases, leaving 12 bases between the germline ends. The CDR3 DNA reads as TGTGCCAGCAGCCCTTGGGGAGTGCAGTACTTC. Its translation is CASSPWGVQYF.

The genes are TRBV4-3 and TRBJ1-1, with D possibly matching TRBD1 (5 bases). Germline CDR1 reads LGHNA; CDR2 reads YSLEER. Deletions cut 0 bases from V and 4 bases from J, with 21 bases between. There are 18 residues in the CDR3. The CDR3 DNA is TGCGCCAGCAGCCAAGATATCGCCCAGGGACTTCTGAGCACTGAAGCTTTCTTT. This codes for CASSQDIAQGLLSTEAFF.

The chain employs TRBV21-1 and TRBJ2-7. TRBV21-1 is an annotated pseudogene. CDR3 length: 10 residues. The CDR3 region has the DNA TGTGCCAGCGGATTATACGAGCAGTACTTC. It codes for CASGLYEQYF.

This chain connects TRBV6-4 to TRBJ1-1, with TRBD1 matching 7 bases. Looked up from germline, CDR1 is MRHNA and CDR2 is SNTAGT. CDR3 size: 14 residues. The J segment lost 1 base and the V segment lost 6 bases, leaving 5 bases of the junction unmatched. Here the CDR3 reads CASRDTGANTEAFF. DNA for the CDR3: TGTGCCAGCAGGGATACAGGGGCGAACACTGAAGCTTTCTTT.

The chain couples TRBV11-2 to TRBJ1-3; no reliable D call. Germline V CDR1 and CDR2: SGHAT, FQNNGV. V was clipped by 0 bases and J by 0 bases, with 3 bases between them. CDR3 size: 14 residues. The CDR3 DNA reads TGTGCCAGCAGCTTAGAGAGCTCTGGAAACACCATATATTTT. Protein sequence: CASSLESSGNTIYF.

The chain links TRBV2 to TRBJ2-7; D remains unclear. The germline CDR1 and CDR2 sequences are SNHLY and FYNNEI. The V and J ends lost 1 base and 2 bases respectively, with 9 bases between them. The CDR3 is made up of 14 amino acids. The CDR3 DNA is TGTGCCAGCAGTGAAGGCCTAGGCACCTACGAGCAGTACTTC. Protein sequence: CASSEGLGTYEQYF.

The chain has TRBV7-9 and TRBJ1-3; 7 bases line up with TRBD1. The trim removed 1 base at V and 3 bases at J, leaving 3 bases unmatched. This CDR3 contains 15 residues. Germline V gene lookup returns CDR1 SEHNR and CDR2 FQNEAQ (reference sequence). The CDR3 reads CASSLVGQVGNTIYF. The DNA for the CDR3 is TGTGCCAGCAGCTTAGTCGGACAGGTTGGAAACACCATATATTTT.

This clone is a singleton in its sample. This rearrangement joins TRBV5-1 to TRBJ1-6; D ambiguous. Germline V CDR1 and CDR2: SGHRS, YFSETQ. Trimming pared 0 bases from V and 6 bases from J, leaving 13 bases between. The CDR3 sequence is 16 residues long. This CDR3 reads CASSLGPSITNSPLHF. The CDR3 bases are TGCGCCAGCAGCTTGGGACCGTCCATTACTAATTCACCCCTCCACTTT.

This clone was seen just once. The CDR3 DNA reads as TGTGCCAGCAGCCAGGGTACAGGAGACCTCATGAACACTGAAGCTTTCTTT. It specifies CASSQGTGDLMNTEAFF. The chain joins TRBV4-2 to TRBJ1-1; TRBD1 is a possible D gene (5 bases). The V end was cut by 3 bases, the J end by 0 bases, with 17 bases between. The CDR3 runs 17 residues. Germline loops: CDR1 LGHNA, CDR2 YNFKEQ.

This clone is a singleton in its sample. The chain links TRBV19 to TRBJ1-1; TRBD1 agrees at 8 bases. CDR1 and CDR2 from the germline V gene are LNHDA and SQIVND (reference sequence). The CDR3 runs 12 residues. The junction had 6 bases not matched to a gene; V was cut back by 7 bases and J by 8 bases. The CDR3 reads CASNDRGREAFF. The CDR3 nucleotides read TGTGCCAGTAACGACAGGGGCCGAGAAGCTTTCTTT.

V is TRBV3-1 (or the pseudogene TRBV3-2) and J is TRBJ2-5; D may match TRBD1 or TRBD2 (6 bases each). The V end was cut by 4 bases, the J end by 2 bases, with 17 bases between. The length of the CDR3 is 16 residues. CDR1 is LGHDT, CDR2 YNNKEL, per germline (reference sequence). The chain's CDR3 is CASSLLGGASQETQYF. The DNA for the CDR3 is TGTGCCAGCAGCCTCCTGGGGGGCGCATCACAAGAGACCCAGTACTTC.

V usage is TRBV2 and J usage is TRBJ2-7; TRBD1 matches at 7 bases. CDR3 length equals 14 residues. The trim removed 10 bases at V and 0 bases at J, leaving 9 bases unmatched. Germline CDR1 is SNHLY and CDR2 is FYNNEI. The CDR3 region has the DNA TGTGCCACCCACGTAGGGACAGTCTCCTACGAGCAGTACTTC. Translating gives CATHVGTVSYEQYF.

This chain joins TRBV24-1 and TRBJ1-2; TRBD1 agrees at 9 bases. The CDR3 covers 15 residues. CDR1 KGHDR and CDR2 SFDVKD come from the germline V gene. V shed 4 bases, J shed 4 bases, and the junction held 6 bases outside the gene matches. The CDR3 is CATSETGTGTYGYTF. CDR3 in DNA: TGTGCCACCAGTGAGACCGGGACAGGGACCTATGGCTACACCTTC.

The rearrangement links TRBV18 to TRBJ1-6, with TRBD1 matching 7 bases. This CDR3 contains 15 residues. Per germline, CDR1 KGHSH and CDR2 LQKENI. V dropped 3 bases and J dropped 10; count of bases not matched to a gene: 9. CDR3 protein: CASSPYRGLGSPLHF. The CDR3 DNA is TGTGCCAGCTCACCGTACAGGGGATTAGGGTCACCCCTCCACTTT.

The chain recombines TRBV28 with TRBJ2-3; D is unresolved. The CDR3 is 10 residues long. The germline CDR1 and CDR2 sequences are MDHEN and SYDVKM. V was clipped by 3 bases and J by 6 bases, with 1 base between them. The CDR3 coding sequence is TGTGCCAGCAGTTTTGATACGCAGTATTTT. Translating gives CASSFDTQYF.

This clone was recorded only once. V gene TRBV6-5 combines with J gene TRBJ2-1; D not certain. Germline V gene sequence: CDR1 MNHEY, CDR2 SVGAGI. The CDR3 runs to 13 residues. Deletions cut 7 bases from V and 0 bases from J, with 7 bases between. The chain's CDR3 is CASKELSYNEQFF. CDR3 nucleotide sequence: TGTGCCAGCAAAGAACTCTCCTACAATGAGCAGTTCTTC.

This clone was picked up a small number of times. DNA of the CDR3: TGTGCCAGCAGCGCGCGAGGGGTCGCTAACTATGGCTACACCTTC. Translation gives CASSARGVANYGYTF. V gene TRBV7-3 combines with J gene TRBJ1-2, with a weak D call TRBD1 (5 bases). The CDR3 length is 15 residues. CDR1 and CDR2 from the germline V gene are SGHTA and FQGTGA. The V gene lost 5 bases and the J gene lost 0 bases, with 13 bases spanning the gap.

This clone has a single count. DNA for the CDR3: TGTGCCAGCAGCGCAGGGGGCACGAACACTGAAGCTTTCTTT. Amino acid sequence: CASSAGGTNTEAFF. V usage is TRBV9 and J usage is TRBJ1-1, with 8 bases identical to TRBD1. Germline V gene lookup returns CDR1 SGDLS and CDR2 YYNGEE. The V segment lost 3 bases and the J segment 1 base; nucleotides outside the gene matches: 2. The CDR3 spans 14 residues.